This TCR beta chain originates from a study of T cells in Graves' hyperthyroidism and ophthalmopathy. Study-wide points: Classification by a 13 V-J model distinguished ophthalmopathy from stable hyperthyroidism.

RNA transcripts provided the source from which TCR beta CDR3 regions were amplified. RT-PCR in the first round (using the HTBI primer set) targeted the TCR CDR3. TCRdb re-analysed the multiplex PCR reads in MiXCR, keeping a single row per CDR3 protein. The data show around 500,000 distinct CDR3 sequences, less than 15% seen once. Out of approximately 9.9 ml of fresh peripheral blood came the PBMCs. V lost 1 base to trimming and J lost 5 bases, with 15 bases between them. The V gene's germline CDR1 is SGDLS and CDR2 YYNGEE. CDR3 length: 15 residues. With respect to this clonotype: Its antigen is not known.

Material: blood. The receptor was isolated from a woman aged 40 to 55 with Graves' hyperthyroidism. V usage is TRBV9 and J usage is TRBJ2-5; tentative D call: TRBD1 (6 bases). Here the CDR3 reads CASSVFPTGSETQYF. As DNA, the CDR3 is TGTGCCAGCAGCGTATTCCCCACAGGGAGTGAGACCCAGTACTTC.